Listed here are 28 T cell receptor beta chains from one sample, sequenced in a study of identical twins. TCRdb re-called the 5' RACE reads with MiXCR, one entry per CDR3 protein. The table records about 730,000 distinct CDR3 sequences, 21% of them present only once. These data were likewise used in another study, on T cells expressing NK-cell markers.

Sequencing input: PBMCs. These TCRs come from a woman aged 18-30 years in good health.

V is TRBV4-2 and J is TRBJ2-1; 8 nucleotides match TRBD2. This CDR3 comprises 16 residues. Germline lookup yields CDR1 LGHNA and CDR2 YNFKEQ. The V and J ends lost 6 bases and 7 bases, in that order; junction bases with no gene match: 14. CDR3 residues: CASSRSGGAFGNEQFF. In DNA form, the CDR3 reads TGTGCCAGCAGTCGATCCGGGGGGGCCTTCGGGAATGAGCAGTTCTTC.

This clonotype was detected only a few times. CDR3 nucleotides: TGTGCCAGCAGCGGATCCGGGACTTCCTACAATGAGCAGTTCTTC. Translating gives CASSGSGTSYNEQFF. This sequence joins TRBV9 and TRBJ2-1; a possible D gene is TRBD2 (6 bases). Trimming pared 3 bases from V and 1 base from J, leaving 11 bases between. The germline CDR1 and CDR2 sequences are SGDLS and YYNGEE. This CDR3 spans 15 amino acids.

CDR3 sequence (DNA): TGTGCCAGCAGTGATCCCCGGGGGGGCGCGTACAATGAGCAGTTCTTC. Its translation is CASSDPRGGAYNEQFF. The J gene is TRBJ2-1, the V gene TRBV25-1; 8 nucleotides agree with TRBD2. Losses at the gene ends were 3 bases for V and 4 bases for J; bases not matched to a gene: 8. The germline CDR1 and CDR2 sequences are MGHDK and SYGVNS. The CDR3 extends over 16 amino acids. Full variable domain (missing parts from reference TRBV25-1 and TRBJ2-1): EADIYQTPRYLVIGTGKKITLECSQTMGHDKMYWYQQDPGMELHLIHYSYGVNSTEKGDLSSESTVSRIRTEHFPLTLESARPSHTSQYLCASSDPRGGAYNEQFFGPGTRLTVL.

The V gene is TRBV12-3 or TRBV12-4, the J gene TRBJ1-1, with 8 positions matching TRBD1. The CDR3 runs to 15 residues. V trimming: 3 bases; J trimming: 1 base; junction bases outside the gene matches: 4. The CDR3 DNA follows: TGTGCCAGCAGTTTCCGGACAGGGAAGAACACTGAAGCTTTCTTT. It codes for CASSFRTGKNTEAFF.

The DNA for the CDR3 is TGCGCCAGCAGCTTGGCGCTGGGACAGGGCCAAGGAAATGAGCAGTTCTTC. Its protein product is CASSLALGQGQGNEQFF. The chain is built from TRBV5-1 and TRBJ2-1, with 9 bases identical to TRBD1. CDR1 is SGHRS and CDR2 is YFSETQ in the germline V gene. V lost 0 bases and J lost 7; bases outside the gene matches: 11. This CDR3 is built from 17 residues. The variable domain in full, completed from reference TRBV5-1 and TRBJ2-1, reads KAGVTQTPRYLIKTRGQQVTLSCSPISGHRSVSWYQQTPGQGLQFLFEYFSETQRNKGNFPGRFSGRQFSNSRSEMNVSTLELGDSALYLCASSLALGQGQGNEQFFGPGTRLTVL.

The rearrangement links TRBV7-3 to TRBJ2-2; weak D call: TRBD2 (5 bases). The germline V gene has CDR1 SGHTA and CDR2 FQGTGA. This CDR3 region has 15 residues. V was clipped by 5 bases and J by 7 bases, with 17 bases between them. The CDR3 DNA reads TGTGCCAGCAGCGCTAGGGAGCCCCCCGGCGGGGAGCTGTTTTTT. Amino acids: CASSAREPPGGELFF.

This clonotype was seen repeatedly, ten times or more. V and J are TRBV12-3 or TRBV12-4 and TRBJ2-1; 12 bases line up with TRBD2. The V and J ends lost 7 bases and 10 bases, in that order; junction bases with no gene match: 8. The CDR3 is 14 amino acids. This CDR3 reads CASNLAGGPQEQFF. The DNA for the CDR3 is TGTGCCAGCAATCTAGCGGGAGGGCCCCAAGAGCAGTTCTTC.

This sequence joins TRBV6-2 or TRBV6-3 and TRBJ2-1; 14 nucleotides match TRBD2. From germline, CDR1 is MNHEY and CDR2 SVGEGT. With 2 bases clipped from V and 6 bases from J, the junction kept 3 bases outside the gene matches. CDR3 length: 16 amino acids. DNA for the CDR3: TGTGCCAGCAGTTACCTTGGGACTAGCGGGAGCAATGAGCAGTTCTTC. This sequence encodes CASSYLGTSGSNEQFF.

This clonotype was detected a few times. The DNA for the CDR3 is TGTGCCATCAGAGCAGACAGGGACGGCAACGAGCAGTACTTC. Its protein is CAIRADRDGNEQYF. The V call is TRBV10-3, the J call TRBJ2-7; 7 bases are shared with TRBD1. CDR1 ENHRY and CDR2 SYGVKD come from the germline V gene. The trim removed 6 bases at V and 5 bases at J, leaving 10 bases unmatched. There are 14 residues in the CDR3.

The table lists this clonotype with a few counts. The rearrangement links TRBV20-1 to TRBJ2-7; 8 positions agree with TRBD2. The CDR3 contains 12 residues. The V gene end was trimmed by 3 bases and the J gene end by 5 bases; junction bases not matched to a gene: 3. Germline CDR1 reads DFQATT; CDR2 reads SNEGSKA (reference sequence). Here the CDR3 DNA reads TGCAGTGCTAGGCTAGCGGGCCACGAGCAGTACTTC. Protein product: CSARLAGHEQYF.

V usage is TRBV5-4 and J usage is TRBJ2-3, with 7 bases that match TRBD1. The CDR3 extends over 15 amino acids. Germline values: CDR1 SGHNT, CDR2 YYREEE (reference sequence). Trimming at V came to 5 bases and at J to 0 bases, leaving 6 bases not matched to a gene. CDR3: CASSYRGTSTDTQYF. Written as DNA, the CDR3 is TGTGCCAGCAGTTACAGGGGAACTAGCACAGATACGCAGTATTTT.

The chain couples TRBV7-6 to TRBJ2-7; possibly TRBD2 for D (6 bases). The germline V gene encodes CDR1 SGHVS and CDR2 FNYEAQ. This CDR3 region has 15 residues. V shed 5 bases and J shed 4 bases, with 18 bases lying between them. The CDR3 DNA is TGTGCCAGCAGCCCCGGGGGTAGCGGAGCGTACGAGCAGTACTTC. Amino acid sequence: CASSPGGSGAYEQYF.

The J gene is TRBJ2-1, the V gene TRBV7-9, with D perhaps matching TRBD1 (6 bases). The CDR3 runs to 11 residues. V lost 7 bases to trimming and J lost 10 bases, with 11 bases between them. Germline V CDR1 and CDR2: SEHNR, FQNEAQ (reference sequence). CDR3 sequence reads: CASTLGQEQFF. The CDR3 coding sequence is TGTGCCAGCACTTTAGGACAGGAGCAGTTCTTC.

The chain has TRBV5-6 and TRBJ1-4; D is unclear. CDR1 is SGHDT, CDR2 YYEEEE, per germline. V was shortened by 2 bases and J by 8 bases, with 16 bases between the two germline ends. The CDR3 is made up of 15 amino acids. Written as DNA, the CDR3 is TGTGCCAGCAGCTTCAGGTCCGGGTTTGGGGAAAAACTGTTTTTT. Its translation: CASSFRSGFGEKLFF.

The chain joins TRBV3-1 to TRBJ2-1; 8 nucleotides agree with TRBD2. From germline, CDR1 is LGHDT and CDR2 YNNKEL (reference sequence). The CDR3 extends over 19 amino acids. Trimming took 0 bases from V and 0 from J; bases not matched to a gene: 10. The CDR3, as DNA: TGTGCCAGCAGCCAAGATGTCGGGGGGGAGGGTAGCTCCTACAATGAGCAGTTCTTC. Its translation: CASSQDVGGEGSSYNEQFF.

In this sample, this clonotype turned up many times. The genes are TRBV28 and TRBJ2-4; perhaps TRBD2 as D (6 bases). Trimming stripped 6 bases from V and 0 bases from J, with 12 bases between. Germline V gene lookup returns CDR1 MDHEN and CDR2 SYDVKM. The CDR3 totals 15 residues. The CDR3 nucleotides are TGTGCCAGCAGGATTAGCGGATTAGCCAAAAACATTCAGTACTTC. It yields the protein CASRISGLAKNIQYF.

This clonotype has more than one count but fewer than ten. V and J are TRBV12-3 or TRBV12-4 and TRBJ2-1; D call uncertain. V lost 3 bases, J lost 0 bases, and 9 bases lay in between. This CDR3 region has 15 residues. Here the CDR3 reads CASSFRQTSYNEQFF. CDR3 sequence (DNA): TGTGCCAGCAGTTTTCGGCAGACCTCCTACAATGAGCAGTTCTTC.

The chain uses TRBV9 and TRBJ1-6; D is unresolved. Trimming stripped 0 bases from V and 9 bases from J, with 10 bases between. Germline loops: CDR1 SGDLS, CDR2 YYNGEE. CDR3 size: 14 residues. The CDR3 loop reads CASSVGGMGSPLHF. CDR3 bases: TGTGCCAGCAGCGTAGGAGGGATGGGTTCACCCCTCCACTTT. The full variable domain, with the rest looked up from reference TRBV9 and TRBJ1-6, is DSGVTQTPKHLITATGQRVTLRCSPRSGDLSVYWYQQSLDQGLQFLIQYYNGEERAKGNILERFSAQQFPDLHSELNLSSLELGDSALYFCASSVGGMGSPLHFGNGTRLTVT.

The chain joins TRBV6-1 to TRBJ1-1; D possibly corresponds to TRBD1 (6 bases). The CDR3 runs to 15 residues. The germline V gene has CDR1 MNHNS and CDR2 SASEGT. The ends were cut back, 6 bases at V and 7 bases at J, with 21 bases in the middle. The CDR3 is CASSPRVRGPGEAFF. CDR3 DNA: TGTGCCAGCAGCCCCAGGGTACGGGGGCCGGGTGAAGCTTTCTTT.

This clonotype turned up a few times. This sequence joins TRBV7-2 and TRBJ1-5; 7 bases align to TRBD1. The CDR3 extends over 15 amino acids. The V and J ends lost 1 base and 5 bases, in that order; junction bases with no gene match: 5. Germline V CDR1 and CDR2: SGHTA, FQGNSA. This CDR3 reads CASSLVGRGDQPQHF. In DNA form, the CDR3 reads TGTGCCAGCAGCTTAGTGGGCAGGGGGGATCAGCCCCAGCATTTT.

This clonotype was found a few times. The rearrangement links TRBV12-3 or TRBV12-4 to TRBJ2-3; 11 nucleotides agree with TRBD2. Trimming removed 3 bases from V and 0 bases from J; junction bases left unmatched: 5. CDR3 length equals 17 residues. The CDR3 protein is CASSFTWTSGSTDTQYF. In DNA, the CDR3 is TGTGCCAGCAGTTTCACCTGGACTAGCGGGAGCACAGATACGCAGTATTTT.

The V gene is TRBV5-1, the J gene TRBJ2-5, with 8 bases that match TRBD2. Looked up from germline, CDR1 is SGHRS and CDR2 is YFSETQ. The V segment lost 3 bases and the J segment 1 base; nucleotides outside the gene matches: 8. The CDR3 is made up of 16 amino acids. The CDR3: CASSSLPGGTQETQYF. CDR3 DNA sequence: TGCGCCAGCAGCTCTTTACCGGGGGGGACCCAAGAGACCCAGTACTTC.

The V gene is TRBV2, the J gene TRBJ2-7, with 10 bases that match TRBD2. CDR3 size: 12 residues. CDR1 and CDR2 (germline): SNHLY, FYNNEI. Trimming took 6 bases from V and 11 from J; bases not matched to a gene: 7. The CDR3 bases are TGTGCCAGCAGCAGGACTAGCGGTGGGGAGTACTTC. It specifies CASSRTSGGEYF.

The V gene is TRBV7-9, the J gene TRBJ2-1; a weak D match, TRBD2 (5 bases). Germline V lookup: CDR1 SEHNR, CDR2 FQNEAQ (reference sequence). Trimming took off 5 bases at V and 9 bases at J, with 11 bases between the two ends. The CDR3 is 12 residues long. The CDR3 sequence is CASSLGEIEQFF. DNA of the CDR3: TGTGCCAGCAGCCTCGGGGAGATTGAGCAGTTCTTC.

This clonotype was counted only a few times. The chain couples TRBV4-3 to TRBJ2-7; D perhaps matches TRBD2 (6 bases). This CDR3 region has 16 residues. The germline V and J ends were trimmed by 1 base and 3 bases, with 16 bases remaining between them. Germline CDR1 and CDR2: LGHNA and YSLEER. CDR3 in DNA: TGCGCCAGCAGCCAAGGGCGTCTAGCGCTCAACTACGAGCAGTACTTC. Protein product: CASSQGRLALNYEQYF.

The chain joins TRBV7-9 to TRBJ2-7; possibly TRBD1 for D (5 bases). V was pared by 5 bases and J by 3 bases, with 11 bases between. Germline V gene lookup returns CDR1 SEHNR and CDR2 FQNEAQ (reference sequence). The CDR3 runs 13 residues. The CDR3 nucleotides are TGTGCCAGCAGCCCGGCAGGGATCTACGAGCAGTACTTC. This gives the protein CASSPAGIYEQYF. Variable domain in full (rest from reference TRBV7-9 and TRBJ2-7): DTGVSQNPRHKITKRGQNVTFRCDPISEHNRLYWYRQTLGQGPEFLTYFQNEAQLEKSRLLSDRFSAERPKGSFSTLEIQRTEQGDSAMYLCASSPAGIYEQYFGPGTRLTVT.

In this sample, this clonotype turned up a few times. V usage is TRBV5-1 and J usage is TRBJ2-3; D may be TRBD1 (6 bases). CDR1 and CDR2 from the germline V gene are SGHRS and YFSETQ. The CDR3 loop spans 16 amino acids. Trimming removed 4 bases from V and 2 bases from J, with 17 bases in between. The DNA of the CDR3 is TGCGCCAGCAGCCCCAGGGGCGGACCCGACACAGATACGCAGTATTTT. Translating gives CASSPRGGPDTDTQYF.

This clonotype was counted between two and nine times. Written as DNA, the CDR3 is TGCAGTGCTTTCGGGACAGTCTATGGCTACACCTTC. This gives the protein CSAFGTVYGYTF. The chain employs TRBV20-1 and TRBJ1-2; 7 nucleotides line up with TRBD1. CDR3 length equals 12 residues. Per germline, CDR1 DFQATT and CDR2 SNEGSKA (reference sequence). After removal of 5 bases from V and 4 bases from J, the junction contained 4 bases not matched to a gene.